Listed below are T cell receptor beta chains from one sample, sequenced in a study of T cells in Graves' hyperthyroidism and ophthalmopathy. Using its own MiXCR run on the multiplex PCR reads, TCRdb lists one record per CDR3 protein. The sample has about 300,000 distinct CDR3 sequences, 13% seen once. Sequencing was performed on blood. The source is a woman aged 25-40 years with Graves' hyperthyroidism that later progressed to Graves' ophthalmopathy. Each CDR3 is given with its conserved first and last residue. A D gene is named only where the DNA matches it firmly. Not all rows give a size; the values are once, few, many and, for expanded clones, a class.

cdr3_nt cdr3_aa v_call clone_size j_call d_call
TGCGCCAGCAGGGCAGGGCGTGATCCTCCCTACGAGCAGTACTTC CASRAGRDPPYEQYF TRBV5-1 few TRBJ2-7 NA
TGTGCCAGCAGCTTAGATCTTCGGCCTTACCTTCCTACGCTGGGTACGCAGTATTTT CASSLDLRPYLPTLGTQYF TRBV11-2 many TRBJ2-3 NA
TGTGCCAGCAGCCCCCTAGGGGGGCCCACCGGGGAGCTGTTTTTT CASSPLGGPTGELFF TRBV7-2 many TRBJ2-2 NA
TGTGCCAGCAGTTTACTTAGACCCGGTGAAAAACTGTTTTTT CASSLLRPGEKLFF TRBV28 many TRBJ1-4 NA
TGTGCCAGCAGCCCCCTTCAGGGGAGGGCTGAAAAACTGTTTTTT CASSPLQGRAEKLFF TRBV3-1 many TRBJ1-4 NA
TGCGCCAGCAGCCTTGGACTAGCGGGAGTAGGTGAGACCCAGTACTTC CASSLGLAGVGETQYF TRBV5-4 many TRBJ2-5 TRBD2
TGTGCCAGCAGTTTAGACCCCCTCGGGACAGGAGACTACGAGCAGTACTTC CASSLDPLGTGDYEQYF TRBV28 many TRBJ2-7 TRBD1
TGTGCCAGCAGCCACGGACTAGCAAGAGAGACCCAGTACTTC CASSHGLARETQYF TRBV7-9 NA TRBJ2-5 TRBD2
TGTGCCACCGCGACATATCCTAACTATGGCTACACCTTC CATATYPNYGYTF TRBV19 few TRBJ1-2 NA
TGTGCCAGCAGTTACTCAGGGACAGGGAACTATGGCTACACCTTC CASSYSGTGNYGYTF TRBV6-5 NA TRBJ1-2 TRBD1
TGTGCCAGCAGAACAGGACGTAATGAGCAGTTCTTC CASRTGRNEQFF TRBV2 many TRBJ2-1 NA
TGTGCCAGCAGCTTAGATCCAGGAAATACGCAGTATTTT CASSLDPGNTQYF TRBV11-2 many TRBJ2-3 NA
TGCAGTGCTAGAGTTCCCGGGGGCGAGCAGTTCTTC CSARVPGGEQFF TRBV20-1 NA TRBJ2-1 NA
TGTGCCAGCAGGACGCAGGGTTACACTGAAGCTTTCTTT CASRTQGYTEAFF TRBV6-1 few TRBJ1-1 NA
TGTGCCAGCTCACCCCGGGAGGGCATCGGTGGCTACACCTTC CASSPREGIGGYTF TRBV18 many TRBJ1-2 NA
TGTGCCAGCAGCTTAGACAGGAGCACTAACTATGGCTACACCTTC CASSLDRSTNYGYTF TRBV7-2 many TRBJ1-2 NA
TGTGCCACCAGTGATCTTCAGGGGGCCGTAGAGACCCAGTACTTC CATSDLQGAVETQYF TRBV24-1 NA TRBJ2-5 TRBD1
TGCGCCAGCAGTAGCCTAGCGGGAGACGAGGGCTCCTACAATGAGCAGTTCTTC CASSSLAGDEGSYNEQFF TRBV10-2 many TRBJ2-1 TRBD2
TGTGCCAGCAGTACCCGCCTGGGCCCGAACACTGAAGCTTTCTTT CASSTRLGPNTEAFF TRBV6-2/TRBV6-3 many TRBJ1-1 NA
TGTGCCAGCAGTCAAACCGGGACAGTTCGGGAGCAGTTCTTC CASSQTGTVREQFF TRBV27 many TRBJ2-1 TRBD1
TGCAGTGCTAGTGGGACAGGGGGTTATAGGAACACTGAAGCTTTCTTT CSASGTGGYRNTEAFF TRBV20-1 few TRBJ1-1 TRBD1
TGCGCCAGCAGCTTGGGTCGAGCGGGAGGGCGACAAGAGACCCAGTACTTC CASSLGRAGGRQETQYF TRBV5-1 few TRBJ2-5 TRBD2
TGCGCCAGCAGCCCTTATGCGGGAGGCGTAAAGAATGAGCAGTTCTTC CASSPYAGGVKNEQFF TRBV4-3 NA TRBJ2-1 TRBD2
TGTGCCAGCAGCGGACGCGGGGACTTGAACACCGGGGAGCTGTTTTTT CASSGRGDLNTGELFF TRBV9 NA TRBJ2-2 NA
TGTGCCAGCAGTTACTCAACGGGGAGGCCCCAGCATTTT CASSYSTGRPQHF TRBV6-6 many TRBJ1-5 NA
TGCGCCAGCAGCTTGGCCGTTGAGACCAAAAACATTCAGTACTTC CASSLAVETKNIQYF TRBV5-1 few TRBJ2-4 NA
TGCGCCAGCAGTCAGGGGGCACAGACTGAAGCTTTCTTT CASSQGAQTEAFF TRBV5-1 many TRBJ1-1 TRBD1
TGCAGTGCTAGACCGGGGGGGCGGGATGAGCAGTTCTTC CSARPGGRDEQFF TRBV20-1 many TRBJ2-1 TRBD2
TGTGCCAGCAGCCCTCCGGGACGCCCCGTTAACACCGGGGAGCTGTTTTTT CASSPPGRPVNTGELFF TRBV6-1 NA TRBJ2-2 NA
TGTGCCAGCAGTTTCCCAGCACAGGGAGCGGGGAAGGGCTACACCTTC CASSFPAQGAGKGYTF TRBV28 many TRBJ1-2 NA
TGTGCCAGCACCCCAGGGACCCCGCCCCCCAATGAGCAGTTCTTC CASTPGTPPPNEQFF TRBV7-6 many TRBJ2-1 NA
TGTGCCAGTAGTATAGGAGGATCGGGGACTGAAGCTTTCTTT CASSIGGSGTEAFF TRBV19 few TRBJ1-1 NA
TGTGCCAGCAGTTTCACGGGTCTCGGTGAAAAACTGTTTTTT CASSFTGLGEKLFF TRBV12-3/TRBV12-4 NA TRBJ1-4 NA
TGTGCCAGCAGCTTAGTTTCGGGGAATCAGCCCCAGCATTTT CASSLVSGNQPQHF TRBV7-2 many TRBJ1-5 NA
TGTGCCAGCAGCCCCCGACTAGCGGGAGTGTGGGAGCAGTACTTC CASSPRLAGVWEQYF TRBV11-1 few TRBJ2-7 TRBD2
TGTGCCAGCAGCCTCGTTGGTGGCTACGAGCAGTACTTC CASSLVGGYEQYF TRBV7-2 many TRBJ2-7 NA
TGCAGTGCTGGACCCGCATCAGGGGAGTATAATGAAAAACTGTTTTTT CSAGPASGEYNEKLFF TRBV20-1 NA TRBJ1-4 NA
TGTGCCAGCAGCCTCCCCGAGAGGGACACAGCTAATGAAAAACTGTTTTTT CASSLPERDTANEKLFF TRBV3-1 many TRBJ1-4 NA